The 13 T cell receptor beta chains below all came from one sample that was sequenced in a study of shared clonotypes between healthy human individuals. Sequencing was performed with immunoSEQ multiplex PCR; in TCRdb, only in-frame clones are kept and a portion is missing. This table holds about a million clones, under 80% found once. Sequencing was carried out using memory CD4+ T cells sorted from blood. Subset of the sample: CD45RA-negative fraction. These TCRs come from a man aged 18 to 35 in good health.

The count of this clone is one. The sample carries other DNA sequences with the same CDR3. This sequence joins TRBV5-1 and TRBJ1-1; D is undetermined. Per germline, CDR1 SGHRS and CDR2 YFSETQ. V was trimmed by 0 bases and J by 1 base, leaving 7 bases between them. This CDR3 is built from 14 residues. This CDR3 reads CASSLVGANTEAFF. DNA of the CDR3: TGCGCCAGCAGCTTGGTAGGTGCGAACACTGAAGCTTTCTTT.

V gene TRBV6-6 combines with J gene TRBJ1-1; 9 positions match TRBD1. Germline loops: CDR1 MNHNY, CDR2 SVGAGI (reference sequence). The V segment lost 8 bases and the J segment 1 base; nucleotides outside the gene matches: 5. The CDR3 sequence is 14 residues long. The CDR3, as DNA: TGTGCCAGCCAGACGGGACAGGGGAACACTGAAGCTTTCTTT. It yields the protein CASQTGQGNTEAFF.

The chain links TRBV27 to TRBJ2-5, with 12 bases aligning to TRBD2. This CDR3 contains 18 residues. The germline gives CDR1 MNHEY, CDR2 SMNVEV (reference sequence). V shed 3 bases and J 4 bases; nucleotides not matched to a gene: 12. In nucleotides, the CDR3 is TGTGCCAGCAGTTTCTCAACCCGGCTAGCGGGAGGGGGAGAGACCCAGTACTTC. This translates into CASSFSTRLAGGGETQYF.

This clone was seen once. The chain couples TRBV11-3 to TRBJ1-2; D call uncertain. Trimming took off 0 bases at V and 14 bases at J, with 10 bases between the two ends. The CDR3 covers 11 residues. Germline loops: CDR1 SGHNT, CDR2 YENEEA. CDR3 region: CASSLEDERTF. As DNA, the CDR3 is TGTGCCAGCAGCTTAGAGGACGAGAGGACCTTC.

V usage is TRBV10-3 and J usage is TRBJ2-2; 7 nucleotides agree with TRBD1. The CDR3 contains 16 residues. Losses at the gene ends were 2 bases for V and 4 bases for J; bases not matched to a gene: 7. Germline-derived CDR1 and CDR2 are ENHRY and SYGVKD. The CDR3 is CAISERAGGSTGELFF. Here the CDR3 DNA reads TGTGCCATCAGTGAGCGGGCAGGGGGAAGCACCGGGGAGCTGTTTTTT.

This clone was counted a few times. The chain combines TRBV5-1 with TRBJ2-3; the D call may be TRBD1 or TRBD2 (5 bases each). V was clipped by 0 bases and J by 2 bases, with 10 bases between them. Germline loops: CDR1 SGHRS, CDR2 YFSETQ. The CDR3 is 15 residues long. The CDR3 sequence: CASSLESGTTDTQYF. As DNA, the CDR3 is TGCGCCAGCAGCTTGGAGTCAGGGACCACAGATACGCAGTATTTT.

The V call is TRBV30, the J call TRBJ1-4; TRBD1 aligns across 10 bases. Per the germline V gene, CDR1 is GTSNPN and CDR2 is SVGIG (reference sequence). V lost 8 bases, J lost 5 bases, and 11 bases stayed unmatched. The CDR3 spans 15 residues. This chain's CDR3 is CARGGQGKGNEKLFF. CDR3 in DNA: TGTGCCCGGGGGGGACAGGGGAAGGGCAATGAAAAACTGTTTTTT.

The chain couples TRBV30 to TRBJ2-3; TRBD1 or TRBD2 may be the D gene (5 bases each). CDR1 and CDR2 (germline): GTSNPN, SVGIG (reference sequence). Trimming stripped 3 bases from V and 2 bases from J, with 24 bases between. The CDR3 contains 18 residues. The CDR3 spells CAWSATPGAASITDTQYF. The CDR3 DNA sequence: TGTGCCTGGAGCGCTACCCCCGGGGCAGCCAGTATCACAGATACGCAGTATTTT.

The V gene is TRBV30, the J gene TRBJ1-5, with 8 bases identical to TRBD1. This CDR3 is built from 14 residues. Germline CDR1 GTSNPN, CDR2 SVGIG (reference sequence). V was pared by 1 base and J by 5 bases, with 4 bases of the junction left unmatched. CDR3 bases: TGTGCCTGGAGTGCCGGACAGGGCCATCAGCCCCAGCATTTT. This translates into CAWSAGQGHQPQHF.

A single count supports this clone. This rearrangement joins TRBV10-3 to TRBJ2-3; 16 nucleotides align to TRBD2. V shed 4 bases and J 2 bases; nucleotides not matched to a gene: 6. This CDR3 spans 18 amino acids. The germline V gene encodes CDR1 ENHRY and CDR2 SYGVKD. Here the CDR3 reads CAISVGTSGGGYTDTQYF. Here the CDR3 DNA reads TGTGCCATCAGTGTCGGGACTAGCGGGGGGGGATACACAGATACGCAGTATTTT.

The gene calls are TRBV6-6 and TRBJ1-5; a weak D match, TRBD1 (6 bases). Germline loops: CDR1 MNHNY, CDR2 SVGAGI (reference sequence). The germline V and J ends were trimmed by 0 bases and 9 bases, with 6 bases remaining between them. The CDR3 has 12 amino acids. The CDR3 DNA reads TGTGCCAGCAGTTACTCGACAGGGCCCCAGCATTTT. Translating gives CASSYSTGPQHF.

Written as DNA, the CDR3 is TGTGCCAGCAGTTACGGGACAGGGTACGAGCAGTACTTC. This translates into CASSYGTGYEQYF. The rearrangement uses TRBV6-6 and TRBJ2-7, with 9 bases matching TRBD1. The CDR3 length is 13 residues. The V and J ends lost 2 bases and 4 bases, in that order; junction bases with no gene match: 0. CDR1 and CDR2 (germline): MNHNY, SVGAGI (reference sequence).

A single count supports this clone. This rearrangement joins TRBV7-2 to TRBJ2-7; 10 bases match TRBD2. The CDR3 contains 15 residues. Germline-derived CDR1 and CDR2 are SGHTA and FQGNSA. The J segment lost 1 base and the V segment lost 2 bases, leaving 2 bases of the junction unmatched. The CDR3 here is CASSLTSGISYEQYF. The CDR3 DNA sequence: TGTGCCAGCAGCTTAACTAGCGGGATTTCCTACGAGCAGTACTTC.